This T cell receptor (beta chain) was documented in a study of blood T cells in healthy people across ages. Regarding the study as a whole: Estimated diversity that came from one million T cells was considered an underestimate. The unsorted PBMCs prevented any conclusive comparison of naive versus antigen-experienced cells.

Next came a second PCR, run for about 7 to 11 cycles, which used a sample-barcoded 5' primer along with a J-beta primer mix. One entry per CDR3 protein results from TCRdb running MiXCR on the 5' RACE reads. Among 750,000 to 950,000 distinct CDR3 sequences, 20% to 30% were seen once, and the ten largest hold 3%. The CDR3 has 15 amino acids. As regards this clonotype: Antigen unknown.

These data were also filed under a second study, of T cells of mothers and their children. That paper adds: Slightly higher overlap, not significant, was seen in related mother-child pairs than in unrelated pairs.

The V gene is TRBV12-3 or TRBV12-4, the J gene TRBJ2-3; TRBD1 matches at 10 bases. Sequencing was carried out using blood. The origin of this receptor is a boy under 18 in good health. The CDR3 here is CTTRRGQGVIDTQYF. As DNA, the CDR3 is TGTACCACGAGGAGAGGACAGGGGGTGATAGATACGCAGTATTTT.